A selection of T cell receptor beta chains follows, all from one sample in a study of T cells after somatic rescue of genetic block. Assay used: immunoSEQ multiplex PCR; TCRdb lists only in-frame clones, some missing. The profile shows 85,000 to 90,000 clones, 90% of them singletons. Sequenced sample: peripheral blood mononuclear cells (PBMCs). Receptors originate from a woman aged 18-29 years. Both conserved end residues are trimmed from each CDR3. The order of the fields is J gene, V gene, CDR3 protein.

J gene: TRBJ2-5; V gene: TRBV7-9; CDR3 protein: ASSPRFRGPQETQY
J gene: TRBJ2-4; V gene: TRBV21-1; CDR3 protein: ASSKIHEVAKNIQY
J gene: TRBJ2-4; V gene: TRBV6-5; CDR3 protein: ASSYSLVGGKNIQY
J gene: TRBJ2-7; V gene: TRBV25-1; CDR3 protein: ASSGVGSGEQY
J gene: TRBJ2-7; V gene: TRBV6-1; CDR3 protein: ASSEAVDNSYEVY
J gene: TRBJ2-1; V gene: TRBV25-1; CDR3 protein: ASSRAGSYNEQF
J gene: TRBJ2-3; V gene: TRBV9; CDR3 protein: ASSRTGTSGGTDTQY
J gene: TRBJ1-2; V gene: TRBV5-6; CDR3 protein: ASSATGDYGYT
J gene: TRBJ1-1; V gene: TRBV27; CDR3 protein: ASSPAMIGHLNTEAF
J gene: TRBJ1-1; V gene: TRBV4-1; CDR3 protein: ASSRPRYTEAF
J gene: TRBJ2-1; V gene: TRBV6-1; CDR3 protein: ASSDRRGSSYNEQF
J gene: TRBJ1-1; V gene: TRBV6-5; CDR3 protein: ASSYRPGRYDTEAF
J gene: TRBJ2-3; V gene: TRBV12-5; CDR3 protein: ASGLRAGGVDTQY
J gene: TRBJ1-2; V gene: TRBV27; CDR3 protein: ASSFNTESTGYT
J gene: TRBJ2-3; V gene: TRBV27; CDR3 protein: ASSRQGISTDTQY
J gene: TRBJ2-3; V gene: TRBV5-1; CDR3 protein: ASSLAGVEDTQY
J gene: TRBJ1-1; V gene: TRBV18; CDR3 protein: ASSPHPPGDSTEAF
J gene: TRBJ2-3; V gene: TRBV27; CDR3 protein: ASRSRTVSTDTQY
J gene: TRBJ2-5; V gene: TRBV29-1; CDR3 protein: SVVTFGTQY
J gene: TRBJ2-2; V gene: TRBV5-4; CDR3 protein: ASTYQRGNTGELF
J gene: TRBJ2-1; V gene: TRBV15; CDR3 protein: ATSRDGGRGRYNEQF
J gene: TRBJ1-1; V gene: TRBV21-1; CDR3 protein: ASSKKGRMNTEAF
J gene: TRBJ2-1; V gene: TRBV5-6; CDR3 protein: ASSLTGRYNEQF
J gene: TRBJ2-5; V gene: TRBV4-1; CDR3 protein: ASSHRQGQETQY
J gene: TRBJ2-1; V gene: TRBV5-6; CDR3 protein: ASSLFQRGTNEQF
J gene: TRBJ1-2; V gene: TRBV5-5; CDR3 protein: ASSLVGSLYGYT
J gene: TRBJ2-7; V gene: TRBV29-1; CDR3 protein: SVDGTGYEQY
J gene: TRBJ1-2; V gene: TRBV28; CDR3 protein: ASSLFTVNYGYT
J gene: TRBJ2-7; V gene: TRBV10-3; CDR3 protein: AIERAGDYEQY
J gene: TRBJ1-2; V gene: TRBV5-1; CDR3 protein: ASSPGRGLNYGYT
J gene: TRBJ1-6; V gene: TRBV27; CDR3 protein: ASSLFPTGVNSPLH
J gene: TRBJ2-2; V gene: TRBV27; CDR3 protein: ASSFIQGALF
J gene: TRBJ1-3; V gene: TRBV7-9; CDR3 protein: ASSPPRTGNTIY
J gene: TRBJ1-3; V gene: TRBV4-1; CDR3 protein: ASSQVLVAGQLTSGNTIY
J gene: TRBJ2-7; V gene: TRBV5-1; CDR3 protein: ASQQERLGFGEQY
J gene: TRBJ1-1; V gene: TRBV11-2; CDR3 protein: ASSLTGSEAF
J gene: TRBJ2-3; V gene: TRBV11-3; CDR3 protein: ASSIGTGADTQY
J gene: TRBJ2-3; V gene: TRBV10-1; CDR3 protein: ASSEPSGRSDTQY
J gene: TRBJ1-1; V gene: TRBV11-2; CDR3 protein: ASSLGWGRLYMNAEAF
J gene: TRBJ2-1; V gene: TRBV6-4; CDR3 protein: ASSPIAGDYNEQF
J gene: TRBJ2-1; V gene: TRBV7-9; CDR3 protein: ASSLGLEGGYNEQF
J gene: TRBJ1-1; V gene: TRBV7-6; CDR3 protein: ASSLRNDGGNTEAF
J gene: TRBJ2-7; V gene: TRBV7-8; CDR3 protein: ASSIRDRDSYEQY
J gene: TRBJ2-7; V gene: TRBV6-5; CDR3 protein: ASSEGTSSYEQY
J gene: TRBJ2-5; V gene: TRBV7-9; CDR3 protein: ASSQASGSGETQY
J gene: TRBJ2-3; V gene: TRBV27; CDR3 protein: ASSPGGRDTQY